What follows describes a single T cell receptor beta chain. Antigen specificity is unknown. CDR1 and CDR2 from the germline V gene are SGDLS and YYNGEE. The CDR3 covers 14 residues. Trimming took 0 bases from V and 10 from J, leaving 11 bases between them. The record originates from a study of cytomegalovirus exposure and HLA in healthy donors. It was with 60 Vbeta and 13 Jbeta primers that the PCR ran. Some clones are missing from TCRdb's copy, which holds only in-frame ones; the method was immunoSEQ multiplex PCR. The data show about 130,000 clones, 65% to 85% seen once. Findings and caveats of the study: Cytomegalovirus status was reportedly diagnosed by the classifier with high sensitivity and specificity. Altogether, 150 to 200 TCR beta chains were recorded as cytomegalovirus-associated.

Source material: PBMCs. The source of this sequence is a boy younger than 18 in good health and CMV-seronegative. The chain carries TRBV9 and TRBJ1-6; D ambiguous. CDR3 sequence: CASSVVPSGSPLHF. CDR3 DNA: TGTGCCAGCAGCGTAGTGCCCTCGGGGTCACCCCTCCACTTT. Drawing the rest from reference TRBV9 and TRBJ1-6, the complete variable domain is DSGVTQTPKHLITATGQRVTLRCSPRSGDLSVYWYQQSLDQGLQFLIQYYNGEERAKGNILERFSAQQFPDLHSELNLSSLELGDSALYFCASSVVPSGSPLHFGNGTRLTVT.